These T cell receptor beta chains were read from a single sample in a study of T cell responses to AZD1222 COVID-19 vaccine. Measured with immunoSEQ multiplex PCR; TCRdb has only the in-frame clones, and not every one. The sample has roughly 140,000 clones; 94% are singletons. The sample in question was peripheral blood, obtained on day 0 of AZD1222 vaccination. The source of these receptors is an adult in good health. The CDR3 runs from the conserved cysteine through the conserved F or W. The D gene is left open where the match is weak. Clone size is not always given. Where it is, it says once, few, many or a class for expanded clones.

size,D,J,V,CDR3,DNA
once,TRBD1,TRBJ1-3,TRBV10-3,CAIGSRQGALASGNTIYF,TGTGCCATCGGGTCTCGACAGGGGGCGTTAGCTTCTGGAAACACCATATATTTT
NA,NA,TRBJ1-5,TRBV20-1,CSASSNRAYSNQPQHF,TGCAGTGCTAGTTCGAACAGGGCCTATAGCAATCAGCCCCAGCATTTT
NA,TRBD2,TRBJ2-5,TRBV2,CASSEARLAGAQETQYF,TGTGCCAGCAGTGAAGCGCGACTAGCGGGGGCCCAAGAGACCCAGTACTTC
NA,TRBD1,TRBJ1-2,TRBV6-5,CASSFTMDRGSGYTF,TGTGCCAGCAGTTTCACTATGGACAGGGGAAGTGGCTACACCTTC
NA,NA,TRBJ2-1,TRBV5-8,CASSQRLFRGEQFF,TGTGCCAGCAGCCAACGCCTCTTTCGGGGTGAGCAGTTCTTC
NA,TRBD1,TRBJ1-5,TRBV28,CASESGQGGNQPQHF,TGTGCCAGTGAGTCGGGACAGGGGGGTAATCAGCCCCAGCATTTT
NA,TRBD1,TRBJ1-2,TRBV7-2,CASSSTPGTGANYGYTF,TGTGCCAGCAGCTCAACCCCCGGGACAGGGGCTAACTATGGCTACACCTTC
once,NA,TRBJ1-5,TRBV6-1,CASSEGLGYSNQPQHF,TGTGCCAGCAGTGAAGGATTGGGGTATAGCAATCAGCCCCAGCATTTT
NA,TRBD1,TRBJ2-1,TRBV6-4,CASSERTGGEEYEQFF,TGTGCCAGCAGTGAGAGGACAGGGGGCGAGGAGTATGAGCAGTTCTTC
NA,NA,TRBJ1-1,TRBV19,CASRLSGTANTEAFF,TGTGCCAGTAGACTATCCGGGACTGCGAACACTGAAGCTTTCTTT
NA,NA,TRBJ2-5,TRBV28,CASSIGETQYF,TGTGCCAGCAGTATCGGGGAGACCCAGTACTTC
once,NA,TRBJ1-5,TRBV28,CASSRDRLEAQHF,TGTGCCAGCAGCCGAGACCGGTTAGAGGCCCAGCATTTT
NA,NA,TRBJ2-1,TRBV29-1,CSVVFYNEQFF,TGCAGCGTTGTTTTTTACAATGAGCAGTTCTTC
NA,TRBD2,TRBJ2-3,TRBV6-4,CASSDSATSGFSTDTQYF,TGTGCCAGCAGTGACTCGGCGACTAGCGGATTTAGCACAGATACGCAGTATTTT
NA,NA,TRBJ2-1,TRBV7-2,CASSSPTSGGSSYNEQFF,TGTGCCAGCAGCTCCCCCACAAGCGGAGGGAGCTCCTACAATGAGCAGTTCTTC
NA,TRBD1,TRBJ2-5,TRBV5-1,CASSLVGGVETQYF,TGCGCCAGCAGCTTGGTAGGGGGCGTAGAGACCCAGTACTTC
NA,NA,TRBJ2-4,TRBV5-1,CASSLAPQVQGWNIQYF,TGCGCCAGCAGCTTGGCGCCTCAGGTCCAGGGTTGGAACATTCAGTACTTC
NA,NA,TRBJ2-3,TRBV27,CASSLYGGRNTQYF,TGTGCCAGCAGTTTATACGGGGGCCGTAATACGCAGTATTTT
NA,NA,TRBJ2-6,TRBV4-3,CASSQDLGVNSGANVLTF,TGCGCCAGCAGCCAAGATCTCGGGGTTAACTCTGGGGCCAACGTCCTGACTTTC
NA,NA,TRBJ1-1,TRBV7-9,CASSLRDTEAFF,TGTGCCAGCAGCTTGAGGGACACTGAAGCTTTCTTT
NA,NA,TRBJ2-5,TRBV6-6,CASRQRETQYF,TGTGCCAGCCGGCAGAGGGAGACCCAGTACTTC
NA,TRBD1,TRBJ1-4,TRBV4-3,CASSPDRGGKLFF,TGCGCCAGCAGCCCCGACAGGGGGGGAAAACTGTTTTTT
NA,NA,TRBJ1-5,TRBV18,CASSPPGGNQPQHF,TGTGCCAGCTCACCACCCGGGGGCAATCAGCCCCAGCATTTT
once,NA,TRBJ1-4,TRBV11-2,CASSFSTGIGEKLFF,TGTGCCAGCAGCTTTTCTACAGGGATCGGGGAAAAACTGTTTTTT
NA,NA,TRBJ1-1,TRBV9,CASSVAWGNTEAFF,TGTGCCAGCAGCGTAGCTTGGGGGAACACTGAAGCTTTCTTT
NA,NA,TRBJ2-3,TRBV7-7,CASSLGGGGTDTQYF,TGTGCCAGCAGCTTAGGCGGGGGCGGCACAGATACGCAGTATTTT
NA,TRBD1,TRBJ1-3,TRBV7-8,CASSLRGTDLNTIYF,TGTGCCAGCAGCTTGCGCGGGACAGATTTAAACACCATATATTTT
NA,NA,TRBJ2-4,TRBV21-1,CARSGGTGPKNIQYF,TGTGCCAGATCAGGCGGGACAGGGCCCAAAAACATTCAGTACTTC
NA,TRBD2,TRBJ2-3,TRBV6-5,CATQRGNTDTQYF,TGTGCCACCCAGCGGGGAAACACAGATACGCAGTATTTT
NA,TRBD1,TRBJ1-2,TRBV5-5,CASSLVLRGQGQNGYTF,TGTGCCAGCAGCTTGGTGCTTCGAGGACAGGGACAAAATGGCTACACCTTC
NA,TRBD2,TRBJ2-3,TRBV5-8,CASSAKAGMGDTQYF,TGTGCCAGCAGCGCTAAAGCGGGGATGGGAGATACGCAGTATTTT
once,NA,TRBJ2-3,TRBV19,CASSIGSSTDTQYF,TGTGCCAGTAGTATCGGGAGCAGCACAGATACGCAGTATTTT